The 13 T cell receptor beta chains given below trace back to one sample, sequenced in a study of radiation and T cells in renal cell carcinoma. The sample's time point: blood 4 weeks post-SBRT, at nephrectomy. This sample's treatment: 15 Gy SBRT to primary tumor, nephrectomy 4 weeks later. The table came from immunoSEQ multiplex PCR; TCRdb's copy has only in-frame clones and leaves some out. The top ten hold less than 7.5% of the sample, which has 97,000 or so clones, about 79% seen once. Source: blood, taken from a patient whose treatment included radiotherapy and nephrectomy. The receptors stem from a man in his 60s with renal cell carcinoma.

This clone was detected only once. In nucleotides, the CDR3 is TGTGCCTGGAGTAGCCCCTCTCGGGGGTGGGAAAAACTGTTTTTT. Residues: CAWSSPSRGWEKLFF. The genes are TRBV30 and TRBJ1-4; tentatively, D is TRBD1 (5 bases). CDR1 and CDR2 from the germline V gene are GTSNPN and SVGIG (reference sequence). The CDR3 has 15 residues. Deletions cut 2 bases from V and 8 bases from J, with 18 bases between. Full variable domain (rest looked up from reference TRBV30 and TRBJ1-4): SQTIHQWPATLVQPVGSPLSLECTVEGTSNPNLYWYRQAAGRGLQLLFYSVGIGQISSEVPQNLSASRPQDRQFILSSKKLLLSDSGFYLCAWSSPSRGWEKLFFGSGTQLSVL.

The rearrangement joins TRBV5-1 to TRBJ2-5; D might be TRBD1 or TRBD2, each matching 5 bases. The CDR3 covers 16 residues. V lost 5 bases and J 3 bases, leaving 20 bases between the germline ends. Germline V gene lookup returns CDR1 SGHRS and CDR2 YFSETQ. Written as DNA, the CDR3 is TGCGCCAGCAGACCGGAGCCGGGACGAACGGAAGAGACCCAGTACTTC. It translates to CASRPEPGRTEETQYF.

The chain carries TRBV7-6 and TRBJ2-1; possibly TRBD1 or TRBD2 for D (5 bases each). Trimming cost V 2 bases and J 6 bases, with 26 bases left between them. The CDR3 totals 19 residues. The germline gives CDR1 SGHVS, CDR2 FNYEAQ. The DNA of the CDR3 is TGTGCCAGCAGCTTAAAGGGGCCCTTAGCGCCTCGGGGTAGCAATGAGCAGTTCTTC. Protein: CASSLKGPLAPRGSNEQFF.

Here the CDR3 DNA reads TGTGCCAGCAGCTTAGCTGGGGGGGACCTTTTCCTCACAGATACGCAGTATTTT. Its translation: CASSLAGGDLFLTDTQYF. The chain couples TRBV7-2 to TRBJ2-3; 7 nucleotides match TRBD2. Germline CDR1 SGHTA, CDR2 FQGNSA. J gave up 2 bases and V 0 bases, and 11 bases lay outside the gene matches. The CDR3 covers 18 residues.

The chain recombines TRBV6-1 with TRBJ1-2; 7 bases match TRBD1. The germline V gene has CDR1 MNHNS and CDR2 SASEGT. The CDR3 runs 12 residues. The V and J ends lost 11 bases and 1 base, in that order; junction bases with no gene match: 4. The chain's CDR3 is CAGTAYNYGYTF. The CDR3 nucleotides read TGTGCCGGGACAGCGTATAACTATGGCTACACCTTC.

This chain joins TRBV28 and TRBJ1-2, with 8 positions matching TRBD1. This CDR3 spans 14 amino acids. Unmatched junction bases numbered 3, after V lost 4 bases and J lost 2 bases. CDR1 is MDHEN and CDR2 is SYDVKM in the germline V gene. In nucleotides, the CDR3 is TGTGCCAGCAGTTCCTACAGGGGGAACTATGGCTACACCTTC. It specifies CASSSYRGNYGYTF.

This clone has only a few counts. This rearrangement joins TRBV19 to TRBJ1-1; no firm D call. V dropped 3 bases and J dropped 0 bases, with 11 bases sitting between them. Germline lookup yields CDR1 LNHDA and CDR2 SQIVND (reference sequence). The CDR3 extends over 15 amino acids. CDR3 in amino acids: CASSMRKGLNTEAFF. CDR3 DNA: TGTGCCAGTAGTATGAGAAAGGGATTGAACACTGAAGCTTTCTTT.

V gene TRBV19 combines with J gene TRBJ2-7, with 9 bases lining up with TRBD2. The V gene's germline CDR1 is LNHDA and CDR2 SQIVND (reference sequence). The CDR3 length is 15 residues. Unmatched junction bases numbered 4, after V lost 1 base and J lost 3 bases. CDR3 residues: CASSIALAGNYEQYF. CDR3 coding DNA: TGTGCCAGTAGTATAGCGCTAGCGGGAAACTACGAGCAGTACTTC.

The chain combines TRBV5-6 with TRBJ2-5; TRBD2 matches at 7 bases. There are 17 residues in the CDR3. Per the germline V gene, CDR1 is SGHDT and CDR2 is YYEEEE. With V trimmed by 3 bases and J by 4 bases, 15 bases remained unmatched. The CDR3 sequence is CASSSREDNPRRETQYF. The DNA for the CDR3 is TGTGCCAGCAGCTCCCGGGAGGACAATCCCCGACGAGAGACCCAGTACTTC.

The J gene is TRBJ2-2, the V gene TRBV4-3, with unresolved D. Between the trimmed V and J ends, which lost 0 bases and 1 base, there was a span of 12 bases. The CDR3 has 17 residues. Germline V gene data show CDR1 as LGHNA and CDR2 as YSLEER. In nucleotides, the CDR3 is TGCGCCAGCAGCCAAGATGGGCGCAGTTTGAACACCGGGGAGCTGTTTTTT. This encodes CASSQDGRSLNTGELFF.

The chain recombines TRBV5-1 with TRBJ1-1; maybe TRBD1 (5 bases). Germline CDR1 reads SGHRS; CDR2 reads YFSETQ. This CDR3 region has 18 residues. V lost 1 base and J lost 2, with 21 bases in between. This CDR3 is CASSLYRGITTRNTEAFF. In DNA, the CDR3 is TGCGCCAGCAGCTTGTACCGGGGGATCACGACGCGAAACACTGAAGCTTTCTTT. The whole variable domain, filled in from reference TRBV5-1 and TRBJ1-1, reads KAGVTQTPRYLIKTRGQQVTLSCSPISGHRSVSWYQQTPGQGLQFLFEYFSETQRNKGNFPGRFSGRQFSNSRSEMNVSTLELGDSALYLCASSLYRGITTRNTEAFFGQGTRLTVV.

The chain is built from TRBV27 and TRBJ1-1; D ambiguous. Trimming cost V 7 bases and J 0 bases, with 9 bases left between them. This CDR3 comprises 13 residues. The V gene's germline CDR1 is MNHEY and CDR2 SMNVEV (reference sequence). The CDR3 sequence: CASKSFMNTEAFF. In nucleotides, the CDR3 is TGTGCCAGCAAGTCCTTCATGAACACTGAAGCTTTCTTT.

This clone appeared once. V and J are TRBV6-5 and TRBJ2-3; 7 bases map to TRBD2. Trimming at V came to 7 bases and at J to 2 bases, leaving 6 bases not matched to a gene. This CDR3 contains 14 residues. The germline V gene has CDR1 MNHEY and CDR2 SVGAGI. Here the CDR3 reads CASTMGGNTDTQYF. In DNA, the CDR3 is TGTGCCAGCACGATGGGAGGGAACACAGATACGCAGTATTTT.